A single T cell receptor (beta chain) is shown here with its context. The antigen remains unidentified. These data belong to a study of cytomegalovirus exposure and HLA in healthy donors. Study-wide points: Apart from CMV serostatus, no immune exposure information was available. V segments that were indistinguishable, TRBV6-2 and TRBV6-3 among them, were omitted from analysis. The listing of 150 to 200 TCR beta chains classed them as cytomegalovirus-associated. What a later analysis showed was that several of the most significant clusters appeared linked to common viral pathogens.

With 6 bases clipped from V and 2 bases from J, the junction kept 11 bases outside the gene matches. The CDR3 consists of 17 residues. Germline V gene sequence: CDR1 MNHEY, CDR2 SMNVEV (reference sequence). 13 Jbeta primers and 60 Vbeta primers were used for the PCR. Only in-frame clones appear in the TCRdb table, and some are missing; sequencing was by immunoSEQ multiplex PCR. The profile shows around 140,000 clones, around 79% of them singletons. The TCR sequence derives from a middle-aged woman in good health and CMV-seronegative. The chain has TRBV27 and TRBJ1-4, with 8 bases that match TRBD1. The sample consisted of PBMCs. The CDR3 DNA reads as TGTGCCAGCAGCGGACAGGGAAGAGAGGTTACTAATGAAAAACTGTTTTTT. This sequence encodes CASSGQGREVTNEKLFF.